A selection of T cell receptor beta chains follows, all from one sample in a study of blood T cell repertoires in COVID-19. The assay was immunoSEQ multiplex PCR, and TCRdb's table has in-frame clones only and misses some. The table includes approximately 140,000 clones, over 75% detected once. Sequenced sample: peripheral blood. These receptors were taken from a man aged 65 to 79 with active COVID-19. The CDR3 runs from the conserved cysteine through the conserved F or W. Fields, in order: clone size, CDR3 length, V gene, D gene, J gene, CDR3 DNA, CDR3 protein. D genes are given only for firm matches. Not every row has a clone size; where given, it reads once, few, many or a size class.

.	13	TRBV27	.	TRBJ2-4	TGTGCCAGCAGTTGGGACTTTAAAAACATTCAGTACTTC	CASSWDFKNIQYF
.	14	TRBV5-1	.	TRBJ1-3	TGCGCCAGCAGCTTGTCAGAATCTGGAAACACCATATATTTT	CASSLSESGNTIYF
.	12	TRBV9	TRBD2	TRBJ2-5	TGTGCCAGCAATGCGGGAGGAGAGACCCAGTACTTC	CASNAGGETQYF
.	14	TRBV5-4	TRBD1	TRBJ2-7	TGTGCCAGCAGCTCGGACAGGGGTGCCTACGAGCAGTACTTC	CASSSDRGAYEQYF
.	14	TRBV5-4	TRBD1	TRBJ1-5	TGTGCCAGCAGTTCCGGGACAGGGAATCAGCCCCAGCATTTT	CASSSGTGNQPQHF
.	18	TRBV7-2	TRBD2	TRBJ2-1	TGTGCCAGCAGCTCCCCTCCGGGGGGAGGGGTCGCCTACAATGAGCAGTTCTTC	CASSSPPGGGVAYNEQFF
.	17	TRBV11-2	TRBD1	TRBJ2-2	TGTGCCAGCAGCTTAGGGAGGGGACAGGGGCACACCGGGGAGCTGTTTTTT	CASSLGRGQGHTGELFF
.	20	TRBV27	.	TRBJ1-1	TGTGCCAGCAGTTTATCGAACTCCTGGGGGGGCCGACGAATGAACACTGAAGCTTTCTTT	CASSLSNSWGGRRMNTEAFF
once	13	TRBV28	.	TRBJ1-2	TGTGCCAGCAGTTCACAGACGGACTATGGCTACACCTTC	CASSSQTDYGYTF
.	14	TRBV28	TRBD1	TRBJ1-1	TGTGCCAGCAAAACCGGGACAGGGCATACTGAAGCTTTCTTT	CASKTGTGHTEAFF
.	15	TRBV6-5	.	TRBJ2-5	TGTGCCAGCGCCCTAGGGGGGGCGCTTCAAGAGACCCAGTACTTC	CASALGGALQETQYF
.	12	TRBV6-5	.	TRBJ2-7	TGTGCCAGCAGTTCACAGAACTACGAGCAGTACTTC	CASSSQNYEQYF
.	15	TRBV19	TRBD1	TRBJ1-5	TGTGCCAGTAGTATCCGGGACAGCTGGAATCAGCCCCAGCATTTT	CASSIRDSWNQPQHF
.	13	TRBV9	.	TRBJ2-7	TGTGCCAGCAGCGCCGGTAGCTCCTACGAGCAGTACTTC	CASSAGSSYEQYF
once	14	TRBV19	.	TRBJ2-2	TGTGCCAGTAGTAGGAGAGATCCCACCGGGGAGCTGTTTTTT	CASSRRDPTGELFF
.	13	TRBV2	.	TRBJ1-5	TGTGCCAGCAGCGGACAAGAAAATCAGCCCCAGCATTTT	CASSGQENQPQHF
.	15	TRBV19	TRBD2	TRBJ2-1	TGTGCCAGTAGTACCACTAGCGGGATTAACACTCGGAAGTTCTTC	CASSTTSGINTRKFF
.	15	TRBV19	.	TRBJ1-4	TGTGCCAGTAGTATTTGGGCAGGACATAATGAAAAACTGTTTTTT	CASSIWAGHNEKLFF
once	14	TRBV28	TRBD1	TRBJ1-1	TGTGCCAGCAGTCCCCCCGGGACAGGGTTGGAAGCTTTCTTT	CASSPPGTGLEAFF
few	14	TRBV18	TRBD1	TRBJ1-5	TGTGCCAGCTCACAAGGACAGGGCAATCAGCCCCAGCATTTT	CASSQGQGNQPQHF
.	13	TRBV29-1	TRBD1	TRBJ2-7	TGCAGCGCCGGGGGTCGGACAGGGGACGAGCAGTACTTC	CSAGGRTGDEQYF
.	15	TRBV2	.	TRBJ2-1	TGTGCCAGCAGATCCGAGGGATACTCCTACAATGAGCAGTTCTTC	CASRSEGYSYNEQFF
.	15	TRBV6-2/TRBV6-3	.	TRBJ2-4	TGTGCCAGCAGTTACGGGGGGTTAGCCAAAAACATTCAGTACTTC	CASSYGGLAKNIQYF
.	15	TRBV7-2	TRBD1	TRBJ2-7	TGTGCCAGCAGCTCAACCCGGGACAGCGTCCACGAGCAGTACTTC	CASSSTRDSVHEQYF
.	15	TRBV5-4	TRBD2	TRBJ2-3	TGTGCCACCACACCCTTGGGGGGGACCACAGATACGCAGTATTTT	CATTPLGGTTDTQYF
.	16	TRBV28	.	TRBJ2-7	TGTGCCAGCAGTCCCCCCGGACTCAAAAGCTCCTACGAGCAGTACTTC	CASSPPGLKSSYEQYF
.	17	TRBV19	.	TRBJ1-5	TGTGCCAGTAGTGTCCGTACCGGGACTCTTGTCGATCAGCCCCAGCATTTT	CASSVRTGTLVDQPQHF
.	15	TRBV27	TRBD2	TRBJ2-1	TGTGCCAGCAGTTTGGTTAGCGGGGTGTACAATGAGCAGTTCTTC	CASSLVSGVYNEQFF
.	17	TRBV5-1	.	TRBJ2-1	TGCGCCAGCAGCGTCCGCCCGACGTCTAGCTCCTACAATGAGCAGTTCTTC	CASSVRPTSSSYNEQFF
.	17	TRBV18	.	TRBJ2-1	TGTGCCAGCTCACCCCTGGTTAGTAGACAGTCTTACAATGAGCAGTTCTTC	CASSPLVSRQSYNEQFF
.	15	TRBV28	TRBD1	TRBJ1-2	TGTGCCAGCAGTTTACCTTGGGGACAGGGACATGGCTACACCTTC	CASSLPWGQGHGYTF
.	16	TRBV9	.	TRBJ2-2	TGTGCCAGCAGCGTAGCTACGGCGGGAAACACCGGGGAGCTGTTTTTT	CASSVATAGNTGELFF
.	14	TRBV19	.	TRBJ2-1	TGTGCCAGTAGTGTGACCGGGACCTACAATGAGCAGTTCTTC	CASSVTGTYNEQFF
.	13	TRBV6-5	TRBD1	TRBJ2-7	TGTGCCAGCAGGGGACAGGGGGAAGACGAGCAGTACTTC	CASRGQGEDEQYF
.	15	TRBV7-2	.	TRBJ1-3	TGTGCCAGCAGCATCGGACAGCCACGAGGAAACACCATATATTTT	CASSIGQPRGNTIYF
.	14	TRBV30	.	TRBJ1-1	TGTGCCTGGAGCGCCGGGGGTGGGAACACTGAAGCTTTCTTT	CAWSAGGGNTEAFF
.	15	TRBV7-2	TRBD2	TRBJ2-7	TGTGCCAGCAGCCTACGGGGGGGGCGGCCCTACGAGCAGTACTTC	CASSLRGGRPYEQYF
.	16	TRBV7-3	.	TRBJ2-6	TGTGCCAGCAGGATAAGGGGGCGGGGCCTCACTGGCGTCCTGACTTTC	CASRIRGRGLTGVLTF
.	15	TRBV29-1	TRBD2	TRBJ2-3	TGCAGCGCCCGACGACTAGCGGGGAGAGCAGATACGCAGTATTTT	CSARRLAGRADTQYF
.	13	TRBV28	TRBD1	TRBJ1-1	TGTGCCAGCAGGGGACAGGGGAACACTGAAGCTTTCTTT	CASRGQGNTEAFF
.	15	TRBV10-3	.	TRBJ2-7	TGTGCCATCAGTGAAGGTAGCGGAAGCTCCTACGAGCAGTACTTC	CAISEGSGSSYEQYF
.	14	TRBV11-1	TRBD1	TRBJ1-3	TGTGCCAGCAGCTCGTCGACAGGGGCTAACACCATATATTTT	CASSSSTGANTIYF
once	12	TRBV4-3	.	TRBJ2-7	TGCGCCAGCAGCCTTGGACAGAACGAGCAGTACTTC	CASSLGQNEQYF
.	13	TRBV28	.	TRBJ1-1	TGTGCCAGCAGCCGACAGTTGAACACTGAAGCTTTCTTT	CASSRQLNTEAFF
.	14	TRBV6-2/TRBV6-3	.	TRBJ2-7	TGTGCCAGCAGTTACCAGGCCAGCTCCTACGAGCAGTACTTC	CASSYQASSYEQYF
.	17	TRBV7-9	TRBD2	TRBJ2-2	TGTGCCAGCAGCTTAGGGGCTAGCGGGAGGAACACCGGGGAGCTGTTTTTT	CASSLGASGRNTGELFF
.	14	TRBV24-1	TRBD1	TRBJ1-2	TGTGCCACCAGTGATTTGGGACAGGAATATGGCTACACCTTC	CATSDLGQEYGYTF
.	17	TRBV5-8	.	TRBJ2-7	TGTGCCAGCAGCTTGAGTCAGGGCCTAGTGCGGCGGTACGAGCAGTACTTC	CASSLSQGLVRRYEQYF
.	13	TRBV29-1	TRBD1	TRBJ2-7	TGCAGCGTTGAAGGCAGGGGGCTTATCGAGCAGTACTTC	CSVEGRGLIEQYF
.	14	TRBV19	.	TRBJ2-1	TGTGCCAGTAGTATACGGGACTCCTACAATGAGCAGTTCTTC	CASSIRDSYNEQFF
.	13	TRBV10-1	TRBD2	TRBJ2-1	TGCGCCAGTACTAGCGGGAGTGGTAATGAGCAGTTCTTC	CASTSGSGNEQFF
.	14	TRBV5-1	.	TRBJ1-1	TGCGCCAGCAGCTTGTCGAGGGTTGACACTGAAGCTTTCTTT	CASSLSRVDTEAFF
.	15	TRBV28	TRBD2	TRBJ2-3	TGTGCCAGCAGTAAGGCGGGAGGTGGATTGGATACGCAGTATTTT	CASSKAGGGLDTQYF
once	13	TRBV6-5	TRBD1	TRBJ2-2	TGTGCCAGCAGAAAGGGGGCTGCCGGGGAGCTGTTTTTT	CASRKGAAGELFF
few	15	TRBV5-4	TRBD1	TRBJ1-6	TGTGCCAGCAGCTCCCGGGACAGGGTGAATTCACCCCTCCACTTT	CASSSRDRVNSPLHF
.	13	TRBV5-8	TRBD1	TRBJ1-3	TGTGCCAGCAGCTTAAGACAGGGCAACACCATATATTTT	CASSLRQGNTIYF
.	15	TRBV7-3	TRBD2	TRBJ2-7	TGTGCCAGCAGCTTGCTAGCGGGATCTGGTTACGAGCAGTACTTC	CASSLLAGSGYEQYF
.	17	TRBV24-1	TRBD2	TRBJ2-1	TGTGCCACCAGTGATTTGCCCTCCTTAGCGGGAGAGGGCGAGCAGTTCTTC	CATSDLPSLAGEGEQFF
.	14	TRBV28	TRBD1	TRBJ2-7	TGTGCCAGCACCCCAGGGGGCAGGGGACGGGAGCAGTACTTC	CASTPGGRGREQYF